Below, 10 T cell receptor beta chains from the same sample are listed, as sequenced in a study of cytomegalovirus exposure and HLA in healthy donors. The PCR contained 60 Vbeta and 13 Jbeta primers. Clones were sequenced by immunoSEQ multiplex PCR, and TCRdb holds only the in-frame ones, with some missing. Of 150,000 or so clones listed, 65% to 85% were seen once; the top ten hold approximately 4%. Material for sequencing was PBMCs. The receptors shown here come from a male donor in good health and CMV-seronegative.

This clone was found once. The V gene is TRBV4-2, the J gene TRBJ2-5; 11 bases map to TRBD2. This CDR3 region has 15 residues. The germline gives CDR1 LGHNA, CDR2 YNFKEQ. V gave up 5 bases and J gave up 2 bases; unmatched junction bases: 4. The CDR3 DNA follows: TGTGCCAGCAGCACGGGACTAGCGGTGCAAGAGACCCAGTACTTC. Translation gives CASSTGLAVQETQYF.

The chain is built from TRBV5-4 and TRBJ1-1, with D maybe TRBD1 (6 bases). V lost 4 bases and J 0 bases, leaving 10 bases between the germline ends. CDR1 and CDR2 (germline): SGHNT, YYREEE (reference sequence). The CDR3 consists of 14 residues. CDR3 nucleotides: TGTGCCAGCAGCCTACAGGGTATGAACACTGAAGCTTTCTTT. Protein: CASSLQGMNTEAFF.

The chain uses TRBV5-4 and TRBJ2-1; no definite D call. The CDR3 extends over 13 amino acids. V was trimmed by 0 bases and J by 7 bases, leaving 8 bases between them. Germline loops: CDR1 SGHNT, CDR2 YYREEE (reference sequence). DNA of the CDR3: TGTGCCAGCAGCTTGGAGCTTACTAATGAGCAGTTCTTC. As protein: CASSLELTNEQFF.

The count of this clone is one. The chain combines TRBV27 with TRBJ2-5; 9 nucleotides agree with TRBD1. The J call may not be correct, given that the DNA end is closer to TRBJ2-7. The CDR3 spans 14 residues. The germline gives CDR1 MNHEY, CDR2 SMNVEV (reference sequence). DNA of the CDR3: TGTGCCAGCGGGTTAGGACAGGGGTCCTACGAGCAGTACTTC. This sequence encodes CASGLGQGSYEQYF.

Only a few counts were recorded for this clone. This sequence joins TRBV7-6 and TRBJ1-1; D unresolved. The CDR3 is 14 residues long. Between the trimmed V and J ends, which lost 1 base and 2 bases, there was a span of 8 bases. The germline gives CDR1 SGHVS, CDR2 FNYEAQ. The CDR3 sequence: CASSLVFGNTEAFF. The CDR3 coding sequence is TGTGCCAGCAGCTTAGTTTTCGGTAACACTGAAGCTTTCTTT.

The table lists this clone with a few counts. The chain combines TRBV6-6 with TRBJ1-3, with TRBD1 as a possible D gene (6 bases). Germline values: CDR1 MNHNY, CDR2 SVGAGI (reference sequence). With 6 bases removed from V and 5 bases from J, the gap between germline ends came to 14 bases. The CDR3 is 14 amino acids. The CDR3 DNA sequence: TGTGCCAGCAGAATGGGAGGGGGGAGAAACACCATATATTTT. This sequence encodes CASRMGGGRNTIYF.

The chain couples TRBV5-1 to TRBJ1-1; possibly TRBD1 for D (5 bases). Germline CDR1 SGHRS, CDR2 YFSETQ. V was clipped by 3 bases and J by 8 bases, with 20 bases between them. The CDR3 loop spans 15 amino acids. The CDR3 region is CASSSVVGQVEEAFF. The CDR3 bases are TGCGCCAGCAGCTCGGTAGTGGGGCAGGTAGAGGAAGCTTTCTTT.

V and J are TRBV9 and TRBJ1-5; TRBD1 might be the D (5 bases). Germline V gives CDR1 SGDLS, CDR2 YYNGEE. CDR3 length: 14 residues. V was clipped by 4 bases and J by 1 base, with 9 bases between them. The CDR3 region is CASSLGHSNQPQHF. CDR3 nucleotides: TGTGCCAGCAGCTTAGGACACAGCAATCAGCCCCAGCATTTT.

This chain links TRBV6-5 with TRBJ1-2, with 11 bases lining up with TRBD1. Germline V gives CDR1 MNHEY, CDR2 SVGAGI. CDR3 length: 16 amino acids. V trimming: 2 bases; J trimming: 2 bases; junction bases outside the gene matches: 4. As DNA, the CDR3 is TGTGCCAGCAGTTACATCCGGACAGGGGGCAACTATGGCTACACCTTC. Translating gives CASSYIRTGGNYGYTF.

The rearrangement uses TRBV2 and TRBJ2-7, with D possibly matching TRBD1 (5 bases). Germline V lookup: CDR1 SNHLY, CDR2 FYNNEI. Trimming shortened V by 4 bases and J by 2 bases, and 12 bases separated the two germline ends. CDR3 length: 14 amino acids. CDR3 loop: CASSVDSVAYEQYF. The CDR3 DNA sequence: TGTGCCAGCAGTGTCGACAGCGTAGCCTACGAGCAGTACTTC.